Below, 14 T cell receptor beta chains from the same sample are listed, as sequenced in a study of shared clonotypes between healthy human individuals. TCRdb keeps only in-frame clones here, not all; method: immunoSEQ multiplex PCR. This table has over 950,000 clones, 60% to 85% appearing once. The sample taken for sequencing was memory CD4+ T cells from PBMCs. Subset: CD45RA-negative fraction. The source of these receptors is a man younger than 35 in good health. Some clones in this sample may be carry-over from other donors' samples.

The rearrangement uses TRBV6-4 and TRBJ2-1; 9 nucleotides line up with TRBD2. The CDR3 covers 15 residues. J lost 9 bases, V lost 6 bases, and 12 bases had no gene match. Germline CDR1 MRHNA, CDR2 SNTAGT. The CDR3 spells CASSPVGLAGVEQFF. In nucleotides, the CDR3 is TGTGCCAGCAGCCCGGTGGGACTAGCTGGGGTTGAGCAGTTCTTC.

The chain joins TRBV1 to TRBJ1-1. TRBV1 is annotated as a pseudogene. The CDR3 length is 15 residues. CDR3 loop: CTSSQDSPRDAEAFF. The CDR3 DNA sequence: TGCACCAGCAGCCAAGATTCCCCCAGGGACGCTGAAGCTTTCTTT.

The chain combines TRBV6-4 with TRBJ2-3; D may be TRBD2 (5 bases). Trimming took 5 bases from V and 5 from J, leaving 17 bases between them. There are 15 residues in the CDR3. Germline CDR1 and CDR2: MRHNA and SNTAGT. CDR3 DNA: TGTGCCAGCAGTTCGCGGGCCTCACACGGAGATACGCAGTATTTT. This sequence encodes CASSSRASHGDTQYF.

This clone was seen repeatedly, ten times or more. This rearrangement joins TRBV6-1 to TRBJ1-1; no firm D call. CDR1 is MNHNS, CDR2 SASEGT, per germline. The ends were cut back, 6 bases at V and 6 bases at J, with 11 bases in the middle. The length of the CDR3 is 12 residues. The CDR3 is CASRLSSAEAFF. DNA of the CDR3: TGTGCCAGCAGGTTGTCTTCGGCTGAAGCTTTCTTT.

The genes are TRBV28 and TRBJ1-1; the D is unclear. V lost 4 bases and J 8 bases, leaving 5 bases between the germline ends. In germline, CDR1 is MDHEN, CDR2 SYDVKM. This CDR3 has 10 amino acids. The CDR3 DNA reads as TGTGCCAGCAGTTCTTACGAAGCTTTCTTT. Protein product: CASSSYEAFF.

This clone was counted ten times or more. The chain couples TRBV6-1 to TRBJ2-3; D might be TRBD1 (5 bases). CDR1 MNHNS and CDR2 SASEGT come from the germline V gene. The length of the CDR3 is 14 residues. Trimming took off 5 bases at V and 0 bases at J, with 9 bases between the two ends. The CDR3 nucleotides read TGTGCCAGCAGTTCAGGGCCCAGCACAGATACGCAGTATTTT. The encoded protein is CASSSGPSTDTQYF.

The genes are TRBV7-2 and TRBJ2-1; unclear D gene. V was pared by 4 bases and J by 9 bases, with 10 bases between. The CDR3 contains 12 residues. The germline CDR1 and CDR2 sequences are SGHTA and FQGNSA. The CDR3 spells CASSWATLEQFF. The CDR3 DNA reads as TGTGCCAGCAGCTGGGCTACCCTTGAGCAGTTCTTC.

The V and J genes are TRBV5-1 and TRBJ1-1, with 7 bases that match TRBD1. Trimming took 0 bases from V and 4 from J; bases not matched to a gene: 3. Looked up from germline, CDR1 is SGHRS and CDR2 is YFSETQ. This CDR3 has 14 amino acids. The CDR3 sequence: CASSLARGTTEAFF. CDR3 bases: TGCGCCAGCAGCTTGGCCAGGGGGACCACTGAAGCTTTCTTT.

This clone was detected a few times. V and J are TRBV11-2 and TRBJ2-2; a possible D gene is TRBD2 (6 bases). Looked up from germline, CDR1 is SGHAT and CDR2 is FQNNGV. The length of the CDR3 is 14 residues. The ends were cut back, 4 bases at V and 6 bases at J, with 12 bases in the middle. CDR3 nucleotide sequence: TGTGCCAGCAGCTGGGGGGAAGGGGCCGGGGAGCTGTTTTTT. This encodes CASSWGEGAGELFF.

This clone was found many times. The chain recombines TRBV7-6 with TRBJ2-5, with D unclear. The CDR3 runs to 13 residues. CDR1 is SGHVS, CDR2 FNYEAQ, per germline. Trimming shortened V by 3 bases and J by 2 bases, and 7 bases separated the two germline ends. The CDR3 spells CASSLTHQETQYF. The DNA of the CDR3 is TGTGCCAGCAGCTTGACCCATCAAGAGACCCAGTACTTC.

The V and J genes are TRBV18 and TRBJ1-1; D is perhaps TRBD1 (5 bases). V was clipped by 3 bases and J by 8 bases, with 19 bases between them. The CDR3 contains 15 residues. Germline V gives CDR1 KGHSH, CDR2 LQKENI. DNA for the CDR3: TGTGCCAGCTCACCCCCAACGGGACGGGAAGTCGAAGCTTTCTTT. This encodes CASSPPTGREVEAFF.

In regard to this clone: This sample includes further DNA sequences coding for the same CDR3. The DNA for the CDR3 is TGTGCCAGCTCACCCCCCGGGACATACTATGGCTACACCTTC. Translation: CASSPPGTYYGYTF. The chain links TRBV18 to TRBJ1-2; maybe TRBD1 (6 bases). This CDR3 region has 14 residues. Germline CDR1 KGHSH, CDR2 LQKENI. V dropped 3 bases and J dropped 3 bases, with 11 bases sitting between them.

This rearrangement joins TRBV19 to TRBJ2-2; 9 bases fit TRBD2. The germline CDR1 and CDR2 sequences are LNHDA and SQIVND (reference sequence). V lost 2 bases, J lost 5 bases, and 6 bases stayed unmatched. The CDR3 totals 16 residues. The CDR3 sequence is CASSITAGGETGELFF. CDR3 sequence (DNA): TGTGCCAGTAGTATAACAGCGGGAGGAGAGACCGGGGAGCTGTTTTTT.

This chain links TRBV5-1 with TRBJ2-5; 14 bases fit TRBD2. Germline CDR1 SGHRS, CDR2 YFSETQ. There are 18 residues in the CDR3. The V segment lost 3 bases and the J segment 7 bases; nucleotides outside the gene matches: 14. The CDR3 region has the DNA TGCGCCAGCAGCTCGTATCGGGGGACTAGCGGGAGTATGGCGACCCAGTACTTC. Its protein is CASSSYRGTSGSMATQYF.